The 30 T cell receptor beta chains presented below share a single source sample, sequenced in a study of blood T cell repertoires in COVID-19. The method was immunoSEQ multiplex PCR; TCRdb's version includes in-frame clones alone and lacks a portion of them. The sample records approximately 92,000 clones, roughly 86% being singletons. The sample was peripheral blood. These receptor sequences come from a woman between 55 and 75 years old in a cohort sampled during active or convalescent COVID-19.

This clone was counted a single time. The chain is built from TRBV19 and TRBJ2-7, with TRBD1 matching over 7 bases. Germline V lookup: CDR1 LNHDA, CDR2 SQIVND (reference sequence). The junction had 10 bases not matched to a gene; V was cut back by 2 bases and J by 3 bases. The CDR3 is 16 amino acids. The CDR3 DNA reads TGTGCCAGTAGTATAAGTTATAGGGGGCGGCTCTACGAGCAGTACTTC. Amino acids: CASSISYRGRLYEQYF.

This chain connects TRBV30 to TRBJ1-2; weak D call: TRBD1 (6 bases). Looked up from germline, CDR1 is GTSNPN and CDR2 is SVGIG (reference sequence). The V gene lost 3 bases and the J gene lost 7 bases, with 21 bases spanning the gap. The CDR3 consists of 15 residues. CDR3 sequence reads: CAWSPGEGNRGGYTF. As DNA, the CDR3 is TGTGCCTGGAGCCCAGGGGAGGGAAATCGAGGTGGCTACACCTTC.

The rearrangement uses TRBV7-2 and TRBJ2-1; D remains unclear. The CDR3 spans 15 residues. With 2 bases removed from V and 6 bases from J, the gap between germline ends came to 14 bases. Germline CDR1 and CDR2: SGHTA and FQGNSA. CDR3 sequence (DNA): TGTGCCAGCAGCTTAATGTCCTTCCCTAGCAATGAGCAGTTCTTC. Encoded protein: CASSLMSFPSNEQFF.

This clone was seen once. The rearrangement joins TRBV2 to TRBJ1-5; no clear D. The CDR3 sequence is 12 residues long. Germline CDR1 and CDR2: SNHLY and FYNNEI. Between the trimmed V and J ends, which lost 8 bases and 4 bases, there was a span of 9 bases. The CDR3 DNA sequence: TGTGCCAGCTCCCGGGAGAATCAGCCCCAGCATTTT. The encoded protein is CASSRENQPQHF. Together with reference TRBV2 and TRBJ1-5, the CDR3 gives the full variable domain: EPEVTQTPSHQVTQMGQEVILRCVPISNHLYFYWYRQILGQKVEFLVSFYNNEISEKSEIFDDQFSVERPDGSNFTLKIRSTKLEDSAMYFCASSRENQPQHFGDGTRLSIL.

This rearrangement joins TRBV7-3 to TRBJ2-2; tentatively, D is TRBD2 (6 bases). Trimming removed 5 bases at V and 6 bases at J, with 10 bases between. There are 13 residues in the CDR3. In germline, CDR1 is SGHTA, CDR2 FQGTGA. The CDR3 DNA follows: TGTGCCAGCAGCCCCGGGGAGGCCGGGGAGCTGTTTTTT. Its translation is CASSPGEAGELFF.

The genes are TRBV6-6 and TRBJ1-4; D is unresolved. The CDR3 contains 15 residues. The V and J ends lost 7 bases and 8 bases respectively, with 20 bases between them. Germline CDR1 reads MNHNY; CDR2 reads SVGAGI (reference sequence). CDR3: CASTGFPSFGEKLFF. The CDR3 coding sequence is TGTGCCAGCACAGGATTCCCTTCGTTCGGAGAAAAACTGTTTTTT.

The rearrangement joins TRBV3-1 (or the pseudogene TRBV3-2) to TRBJ2-1; TRBD2 is a possible D gene (6 bases). Looked up from germline, CDR1 is LGHDT and CDR2 is YNNKEL (reference sequence). Between the trimmed V and J ends, which lost 0 bases and 15 bases, there was a span of 12 bases. This CDR3 has 12 amino acids. CDR3 in amino acids: CASSQEWRGRFF. The CDR3 DNA follows: TGTGCCAGCAGCCAAGAATGGAGGGGTCGGTTCTTC.

This sequence joins TRBV14 and TRBJ1-1; 8 bases are a match to TRBD1. J was trimmed by 1 base and V by 5 bases; bases with no gene match: 3. Germline values: CDR1 SGHDN, CDR2 FVKESK. The CDR3 contains 14 residues. CDR3 residues: CASSWDRRNTEAFF. CDR3 in DNA: TGTGCCAGCAGCTGGGACAGGCGGAACACTGAAGCTTTCTTT.

V and J are TRBV9 and TRBJ1-2; D is perhaps TRBD1 (5 bases). Germline V gene lookup returns CDR1 SGDLS and CDR2 YYNGEE. Trimming removed 4 bases at V and 8 bases at J, with 18 bases between. This CDR3 region has 14 residues. CDR3: CASSSTISGRGYTF. In DNA form, the CDR3 reads TGTGCCAGCAGCTCCACAATATCAGGGCGAGGCTACACCTTC.

J is TRBJ2-7 and V is TRBV25-1; 7 bases are shared with TRBD1. Germline V gene lookup returns CDR1 MGHDK and CDR2 SYGVNS. The CDR3 consists of 14 residues. J lost 1 base, V lost 3 bases, and 3 bases had no gene match. CDR3 residues: CASSDYRGSYEQYF. The DNA for the CDR3 is TGTGCCAGCAGTGACTACAGGGGTTCCTACGAGCAGTACTTC.

The chain carries TRBV2 and TRBJ2-7; TRBD1 might be the D (7 bases). The CDR3 loop spans 15 amino acids. Trimming left V 5 bases short and J 6 bases short, with 20 bases between. Germline loops: CDR1 SNHLY, CDR2 FYNNEI. The CDR3, as DNA: TGTGCCAGCAGTCAAACCAACCGACAGGGAGGCGAGCAGTACTTC. Protein product: CASSQTNRQGGEQYF.

The chain recombines TRBV5-4 with TRBJ1-2; D may be TRBD1 (5 bases). V was clipped by 2 bases and J by 2 bases, with 10 bases between them. The CDR3 runs to 14 residues. Germline CDR1 SGHNT, CDR2 YYREEE (reference sequence). CDR3 in DNA: TGTGCCAGCAGCTTTCAGGGTGCAAACTATGGCTACACCTTC. It yields the protein CASSFQGANYGYTF.

The rearrangement uses TRBV20-1 and TRBJ1-6, with 7 bases that match TRBD1. The CDR3 sequence is 14 residues long. The V segment lost 3 bases and the J segment 5 bases; nucleotides outside the gene matches: 4. Germline CDR1 is DFQATT and CDR2 is SNEGSKA (reference sequence). The CDR3 reads CSASLGGDNSPLHF. The CDR3 nucleotides read TGCAGTGCTAGTTTAGGGGGCGATAATTCACCCCTCCACTTT.

The chain uses TRBV7-8 and TRBJ1-1, with 8 bases lining up with TRBD1. The CDR3 covers 15 residues. CDR1 and CDR2 from the germline V gene are SGHVS and FQNEAQ. V trimming: 5 bases; J trimming: 2 bases; junction bases outside the gene matches: 7. CDR3 sequence: CASSPWTGTNTEAFF. The DNA of the CDR3 is TGTGCCAGCAGCCCATGGACAGGGACTAACACTGAAGCTTTCTTT.

V usage is TRBV12-5 and J usage is TRBJ2-5; 7 nucleotides agree with TRBD1. The germline V gene encodes CDR1 LGHNT and CDR2 FRNRAP. The CDR3 has 14 residues. V dropped 6 bases and J dropped 7; count of bases not matched to a gene: 11. CDR3 in amino acids: CASGRGQPGGTQYF. The CDR3 DNA is TGTGCTAGTGGGAGGGGACAGCCTGGAGGGACCCAGTACTTC.

The rearrangement joins TRBV30 to TRBJ2-7, with TRBD2 identical over 9 bases. With V trimmed by 3 bases and J by 4 bases, 1 base remained unmatched. This CDR3 contains 12 residues. The germline gives CDR1 GTSNPN, CDR2 SVGIG (reference sequence). The CDR3 nucleotides are TGTGCCTGGAGGACTAGCGGATACGAGCAGTACTTC. Its protein product is CAWRTSGYEQYF.

This clone was counted a single time. The chain has TRBV6-5 and TRBJ2-7, with 8 bases identical to TRBD1. Germline lookup yields CDR1 MNHEY and CDR2 SVGAGI. CDR3 length: 14 amino acids. J was trimmed by 2 bases and V by 10 bases; bases with no gene match: 10. In nucleotides, the CDR3 is TGTGCCAACCTTAAGACAGGGGTCCCCTACGAGCAGTACTTC. As protein: CANLKTGVPYEQYF.

The rearrangement uses TRBV5-1 and TRBJ1-1, with D unclear. V was cut by 0 bases and J by 3 bases, with 9 bases left in between. Germline V gene data show CDR1 as SGHRS and CDR2 as YFSETQ. CDR3 length equals 14 residues. CDR3 sequence (DNA): TGCGCCAGCAGCTTGGAATCGCGCTACACTGAAGCTTTCTTT. This encodes CASSLESRYTEAFF.

This clone was seen a few times. The chain's CDR3 is CASSPGLAGGMNEQFF. The CDR3 DNA follows: TGTGCCAGCAGCCCCGGACTAGCGGGGGGGATGAATGAGCAGTTCTTC. The V and J genes are TRBV11-1 and TRBJ2-1; 15 positions agree with TRBD2. The CDR3 sequence is 16 residues long. With 5 bases clipped from V and 7 bases from J, the junction kept 6 bases outside the gene matches. CDR1 SGHAT and CDR2 FQDESV come from the germline V gene (reference sequence).

This chain joins TRBV7-8 and TRBJ1-6, with 7 bases lining up with TRBD1. The CDR3 is made up of 15 amino acids. The germline V gene encodes CDR1 SGHVS and CDR2 FQNEAQ. V lost 5 bases, J lost 8 bases, and 9 bases stayed unmatched. The CDR3 DNA reads TGTGCCAGCAGCATTACGACAGGGACGGATTCACCCCTCCACTTT. It codes for CASSITTGTDSPLHF.

CDR3 sequence: CASSLAVGGYDEQFF. In DNA form, the CDR3 reads TGTGCCAGCAGCTTGGCTGTGGGGGGGTACGATGAGCAGTTCTTC. This chain links TRBV5-6 with TRBJ2-1; TRBD2 agrees at 7 bases. Trimming at V came to 0 bases and at J to 8 bases, leaving 8 bases not matched to a gene. Germline lookup yields CDR1 SGHDT and CDR2 YYEEEE. The CDR3 is 15 amino acids.

V gene TRBV6-5 combines with J gene TRBJ1-5; TRBD1 is a possible D gene (5 bases). Trimming took off 6 bases at V and 0 bases at J, with 9 bases between the two ends. In germline, CDR1 is MNHEY, CDR2 SVGAGI. The CDR3 is 14 amino acids. CDR3 sequence: CASRRQLSNQPQHF. The CDR3 bases are TGTGCCAGCAGGCGACAGCTTAGCAATCAGCCCCAGCATTTT.

The gene calls are TRBV27 and TRBJ2-7; 7 bases are shared with TRBD1. The trim removed 6 bases at V and 2 bases at J, leaving 1 base unmatched. Germline V CDR1 and CDR2: MNHEY, SMNVEV (reference sequence). The CDR3 is made up of 12 amino acids. The CDR3 nucleotides read TGTGCCAGCAGACAGGGGACCTACGAGCAGTACTTC. Residues: CASRQGTYEQYF.

V gene TRBV18 combines with J gene TRBJ1-1, with 7 bases that match TRBD1. V shed 3 bases, J shed 4 bases, and the junction held 5 bases outside the gene matches. The length of the CDR3 is 14 residues. The germline V gene encodes CDR1 KGHSH and CDR2 LQKENI. The CDR3: CASSPSAGGTEAFF. The CDR3, as DNA: TGTGCCAGCTCACCTTCCGCAGGGGGCACTGAAGCTTTCTTT. Together with reference TRBV18 and TRBJ1-1, the CDR3 gives the full variable domain: NAGVMQNPRHLVRRRGQEARLRCSPMKGHSHVYWYRQLPEEGLKFMVYLQKENIIDESGMPKERFSAEFPKEGPSILRIQQVVRGDSAAYFCASSPSAGGTEAFFGQGTRLTVV.

The chain combines TRBV4-1 with TRBJ1-4; 11 bases agree with TRBD1. The ends lost 4 bases at V and 8 bases at J; junction bases unmatched: 6. Per the germline V gene, CDR1 is MGHRA and CDR2 is YSYEKL. The CDR3 covers 15 residues. This CDR3 reads CASSRRGQGEEKLFF. Here the CDR3 DNA reads TGCGCCAGCAGCCGGAGGGGACAGGGGGAAGAAAAACTGTTTTTT.

This chain connects TRBV3-1 (or the pseudogene TRBV3-2) to TRBJ1-5; 9 positions agree with TRBD1. V lost 4 bases to trimming and J lost 7 bases; unmatched junction nucleotides: 5. The CDR3 spans 14 residues. Germline V lookup: CDR1 LGHDT, CDR2 YNNKEL (reference sequence). Here the CDR3 reads CASSPQGAWQPQHF. The CDR3 nucleotides are TGTGCCAGCAGCCCACAGGGGGCATGGCAGCCCCAGCATTTT.

This chain links TRBV9 with TRBJ1-3, with D tentatively TRBD1 (6 bases). The CDR3 runs to 15 residues. V lost 3 bases, J lost 5 bases, and 15 bases lay in between. Germline V CDR1 and CDR2: SGDLS, YYNGEE. The CDR3 reads CASSAADSLRNTIYF. CDR3 DNA: TGTGCCAGCAGCGCCGCGGACAGTTTACGAAACACCATATATTTT.

This chain connects TRBV2 to TRBJ1-2, with D uncertain. Germline assignment: CDR1 SNHLY and CDR2 FYNNEI. The V end was cut by 0 bases, the J end by 8 bases, with 10 bases between. The CDR3 consists of 13 residues. Here the CDR3 reads CASSEAAGIGYTF. The CDR3 region has the DNA TGTGCCAGCAGTGAAGCGGCGGGGATAGGCTACACCTTC.

V gene TRBV28 combines with J gene TRBJ2-7; D is perhaps TRBD2 (5 bases). Germline CDR1 is MDHEN and CDR2 is SYDVKM. V lost 7 bases, J lost 6 bases, and 13 bases lay in between. The CDR3 has 12 amino acids. The CDR3 DNA sequence: TGTGCCAGCATTACGAATGCGGGCGAGCAGTACTTC. Encoded protein: CASITNAGEQYF.

The chain uses TRBV4-2 and TRBJ2-2, with TRBD2 matching 7 bases. The germline V gene encodes CDR1 LGHNA and CDR2 YNFKEQ. V lost 1 base, J lost 5 bases, and 13 bases stayed unmatched. The CDR3 contains 18 residues. CDR3 sequence (DNA): TGTGCCAGCAGCCAAGTTAGTGGGAGGGCCGATCGGACCGGGGAGCTGTTTTTT. Its protein product is CASSQVSGRADRTGELFF.